This passage covers 20 T cell receptor beta chains from one sample sequenced in a study of response to subunit inactivated influenza vaccine. One entry per CDR3 protein, called by TCRdb with MiXCR from the RT-PCR reads. Of hundreds of thousands of distinct CDR3 sequences listed, around 11% are singletons. This sample also appeared in a second study, on T cells expressing NK-cell markers. Turning to that study: cDNA encoding TCR beta was synthesized via 5'RACE template switching incorporating UMIs.

The specimen comprised PBMCs from blood, sampled on the day of vaccination. Source of these receptors: a man aged 45-65 years who received an inactivated influenza vaccine.

CDR3: CASSWDRITDTQYF. As DNA, the CDR3 is TGCGCCAGCAGCTGGGACAGAATAACAGATACGCAGTATTTT. The V gene is TRBV5-1, the J gene TRBJ2-3; 7 nucleotides agree with TRBD1. CDR1 and CDR2 from the germline V gene are SGHRS and YFSETQ. Trimming cost V 3 bases and J 3 bases; bases outside gene matches: 4. The CDR3 sequence is 14 residues long. The whole variable domain, remainder taken from reference TRBV5-1 and TRBJ2-3, is KAGVTQTPRYLIKTRGQQVTLSCSPISGHRSVSWYQQTPGQGLQFLFEYFSETQRNKGNFPGRFSGRQFSNSRSEMNVSTLELGDSALYLCASSWDRITDTQYFGPGTRLTVL.

The chain couples TRBV12-3 or TRBV12-4 to TRBJ2-3; weak D call: TRBD2 (5 bases). The CDR3 totals 12 residues. The germline V and J ends were trimmed by 4 bases and 6 bases, with 8 bases remaining between them. DNA for the CDR3: TGTGCCAGCAGTTCTCCGGGGGATACGCAGTATTTT. Protein: CASSSPGDTQYF.

This chain connects TRBV20-1 to TRBJ1-6; D is uncertain. V was shortened by 6 bases and J by 5 bases, with 14 bases between the two germline ends. The CDR3 sequence is 14 residues long. Per the germline V gene, CDR1 is DFQATT and CDR2 is SNEGSKA (reference sequence). This chain's CDR3 is CSADTDGDNSPLHF. The CDR3 DNA reads as TGCAGTGCCGACACAGACGGCGATAATTCACCCCTCCACTTT.

In the case of this clonotype: One base away lies a much larger clone, so this may be a sequencing read error. This chain uses TRBV12-3 or TRBV12-4 with TRBJ1-1; D call uncertain. The CDR3 consists of 15 residues. CDR3 region: CASSPPRSTSTEAYF. CDR3 nucleotides: TGTGCCAGCAGTCCGCCTAGGTCGACATCCACTGAAGCTTACTTT.

The J gene is TRBJ1-2, the V gene TRBV6-6, with D hard to call. This CDR3 region has 13 residues. CDR1 and CDR2 from the germline V gene are MNHNY and SVGAGI (reference sequence). Trimming took 2 bases from V and 4 from J, leaving 8 bases between them. CDR3 in amino acids: CASSYVQSYGYTF. The CDR3, as DNA: TGTGCCAGCAGTTACGTACAGAGCTATGGCTACACCTTC.

The chain uses TRBV18 and TRBJ1-2, with 7 nucleotides matching TRBD1. This CDR3 spans 15 amino acids. Germline V gives CDR1 KGHSH, CDR2 LQKENI. V lost 6 bases to trimming and J lost 4 bases; unmatched junction nucleotides: 11. CDR3 loop: CASSPTPGTAYGYTF. As DNA, the CDR3 is TGTGCCAGCTCCCCGACCCCCGGGACAGCCTATGGCTACACCTTC.

The chain carries TRBV12-3 or TRBV12-4 and TRBJ2-1, with D maybe TRBD2 (7 bases). The CDR3 is 15 residues long. The V and J ends lost 3 bases and 8 bases respectively, with 17 bases between them. Here the CDR3 reads CASSFIGGGGDEQFF. CDR3 coding DNA: TGTGCCAGCAGTTTTATCGGTGGGGGGGGCGATGAGCAGTTCTTC.

The chain carries TRBV6-2 or TRBV6-3 and TRBJ2-1; 8 nucleotides align to TRBD2. With 4 bases clipped from V and 0 bases from J, the junction kept 8 bases outside the gene matches. This CDR3 has 17 residues. The germline CDR1 and CDR2 sequences are MNHEY and SVGEGT. CDR3 sequence (DNA): TGTGCCAGCAGTTTTAGTAAGCGGGGGAGCTCCTACAATGAGCAGTTCTTC. Its protein product is CASSFSKRGSSYNEQFF.

In its sample, this clonotype was seen a few times. This rearrangement joins TRBV7-8 to TRBJ1-3; 12 bases match TRBD1. The germline V gene has CDR1 SGHVS and CDR2 FQNEAQ. V was clipped by 4 bases and J by 7 bases; unmatched bases: 5. CDR3 size: 15 residues. The CDR3, as DNA: TGTGCCAGCAGCTCCGGGACAGGGGGCGGGAACACCATATATTTT. Translated: CASSSGTGGGNTIYF.

This clonotype was counted many times. The V call is TRBV27, the J call TRBJ2-2; the D is unclear. The V end was cut by 6 bases, the J end by 0 bases, with 14 bases between. The length of the CDR3 is 16 residues. Per the germline V gene, CDR1 is MNHEY and CDR2 is SMNVEV (reference sequence). The CDR3 coding sequence is TGTGCCAGCAGACCTCAAAGGGCCGCGAACACCGGGGAGCTGTTTTTT. Its translation is CASRPQRAANTGELFF.

This clonotype showed up many times. The rearrangement uses TRBV12-3 or TRBV12-4 and TRBJ1-1; TRBD1 might be the D (6 bases). Trimming shortened V by 4 bases and J by 4 bases, and 13 bases separated the two germline ends. The CDR3 has 14 residues. CDR3 sequence reads: CASSSEGVLTEAFF. The CDR3 DNA follows: TGTGCCAGCAGTTCCGAGGGGGTTCTCACTGAAGCTTTCTTT.

The chain links TRBV20-1 to TRBJ2-3; D is unresolved. Trimming stripped 8 bases from V and 1 base from J, with 4 bases between. Per germline, CDR1 DFQATT and CDR2 SNEGSKA (reference sequence). There are 10 residues in the CDR3. CDR3 DNA: TGCAGTTCATGCACAGATACGCAGTATTTT. Protein: CSSCTDTQYF.

This clonotype was detected many times. The chain recombines TRBV20-1 with TRBJ1-5; the D gene is possibly TRBD1 (6 bases). CDR3 size: 13 residues. Germline-derived CDR1 and CDR2 are DFQATT and SNEGSKA (reference sequence). The V end was cut by 5 bases, the J end by 1 base, with 9 bases between. Here the CDR3 reads CSASQGSNQPQHF. CDR3 bases: TGCAGTGCTTCGCAGGGGAGCAATCAGCCCCAGCATTTT.

The sample holds a few counts of this clonotype. V usage is TRBV20-1 and J usage is TRBJ2-7; 8 nucleotides align to TRBD2. The V segment lost 7 bases and the J segment 5 bases; nucleotides outside the gene matches: 4. Germline CDR1 DFQATT, CDR2 SNEGSKA (reference sequence). This CDR3 contains 11 residues. The CDR3 loop is CSGNGGDEQYF. The CDR3 DNA reads TGCAGTGGAAACGGGGGGGACGAGCAGTACTTC.

This chain joins TRBV18 and TRBJ2-5; D ambiguous. V gave up 3 bases and J gave up 5 bases, with 13 bases separating them. The CDR3 loop spans 14 amino acids. Germline assignment: CDR1 KGHSH and CDR2 LQKENI. As DNA, the CDR3 is TGTGCCAGCTCACCGCTCCAACAGAAGGAGACCCAGTACTTC. Translation: CASSPLQQKETQYF. The variable domain in full, completed from reference TRBV18 and TRBJ2-5, reads NAGVMQNPRHLVRRRGQEARLRCSPMKGHSHVYWYRQLPEEGLKFMVYLQKENIIDESGMPKERFSAEFPKEGPSILRIQQVVRGDSAAYFCASSPLQQKETQYFGPGTRLLVL.

This clonotype has a handful of counts. The chain links TRBV6-5 to TRBJ1-6, with unresolved D. Germline loops: CDR1 MNHEY, CDR2 SVGAGI. V lost 0 bases to trimming and J lost 7 bases, with 10 bases between them. This CDR3 comprises 15 residues. This CDR3 reads CASSYSRKPNSPLHF. CDR3 DNA: TGTGCCAGCAGTTACTCTCGAAAACCGAATTCACCCCTCCACTTT.

This chain connects TRBV28 to TRBJ2-7; 13 nucleotides agree with TRBD2. Germline CDR1 is MDHEN and CDR2 is SYDVKM. This CDR3 contains 17 residues. Unmatched junction bases numbered 10, after V lost 5 bases and J lost 3 bases. CDR3 residues: CASSDLLGTSGNYEQYF. For the CDR3, the DNA is TGTGCCAGCAGTGACCTTCTGGGGACTAGCGGGAACTACGAGCAGTACTTC.

In this sample, this clonotype turned up a few times. The V gene is TRBV12-3 or TRBV12-4, the J gene TRBJ2-5; TRBD1 matches at 9 bases. Germline trimming cut 3 bases from V and 5 bases from J; bases unmatched to any gene: 4. CDR3 length: 14 residues. The CDR3 spells CASSLDRGTETQYF. For the CDR3, the DNA is TGTGCCAGCAGTTTGGACAGGGGCACGGAGACCCAGTACTTC.

The CDR3 bases are TGTGCCAGCAGCTCCCCCGGGCTAGACACCGGGGAGCTGTTTTTT. Translated, it gives CASSSPGLDTGELFF. The chain is built from TRBV11-3 and TRBJ2-2, with D uncertain. V was clipped by 4 bases and J by 3 bases, with 12 bases between them. Germline CDR1 reads SGHNT; CDR2 reads YENEEA. The CDR3 consists of 15 residues.

The chain uses TRBV18 and TRBJ1-2; 7 nucleotides match TRBD1. Unmatched junction bases numbered 5, after V lost 2 bases and J lost 5 bases. Germline-derived CDR1 and CDR2 are KGHSH and LQKENI. CDR3 length: 14 residues. The CDR3 DNA is TGTGCCAGCTCACCAAGGGACAGCCTTTATGGCTACACCTTC. This gives the protein CASSPRDSLYGYTF.